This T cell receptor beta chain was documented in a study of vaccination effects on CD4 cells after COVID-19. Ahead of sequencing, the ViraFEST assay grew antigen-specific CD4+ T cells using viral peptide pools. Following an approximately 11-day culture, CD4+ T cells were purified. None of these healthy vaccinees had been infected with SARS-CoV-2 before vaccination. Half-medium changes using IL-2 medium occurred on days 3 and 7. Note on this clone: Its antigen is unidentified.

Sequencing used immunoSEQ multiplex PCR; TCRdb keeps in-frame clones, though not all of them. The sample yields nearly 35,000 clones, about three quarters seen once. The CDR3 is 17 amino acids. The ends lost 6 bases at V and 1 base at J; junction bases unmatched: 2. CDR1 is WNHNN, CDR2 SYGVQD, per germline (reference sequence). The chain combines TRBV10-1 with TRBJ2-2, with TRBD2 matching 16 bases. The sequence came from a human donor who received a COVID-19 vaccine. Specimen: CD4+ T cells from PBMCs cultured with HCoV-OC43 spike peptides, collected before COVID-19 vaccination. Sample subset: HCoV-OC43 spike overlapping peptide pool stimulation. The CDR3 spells CASRGTSGGENTGELFF. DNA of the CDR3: TGCGCCAGCAGGGGGACTAGCGGGGGGGAGAACACCGGGGAGCTGTTTTTT.